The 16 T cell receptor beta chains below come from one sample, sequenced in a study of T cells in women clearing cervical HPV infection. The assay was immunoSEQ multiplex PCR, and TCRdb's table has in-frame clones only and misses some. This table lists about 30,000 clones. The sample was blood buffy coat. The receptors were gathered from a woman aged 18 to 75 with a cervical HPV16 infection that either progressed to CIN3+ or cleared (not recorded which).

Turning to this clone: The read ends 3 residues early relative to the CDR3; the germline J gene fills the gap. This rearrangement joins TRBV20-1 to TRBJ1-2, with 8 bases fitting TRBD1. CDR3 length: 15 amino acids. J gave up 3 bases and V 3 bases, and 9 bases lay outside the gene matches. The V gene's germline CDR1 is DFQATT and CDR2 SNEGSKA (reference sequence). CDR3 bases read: TGCAGTGCTAGTCTCCTGCAACAGGGGGACTATGGC. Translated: CSASLLQQGDYG. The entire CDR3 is CSASLLQQGDYGYTF.

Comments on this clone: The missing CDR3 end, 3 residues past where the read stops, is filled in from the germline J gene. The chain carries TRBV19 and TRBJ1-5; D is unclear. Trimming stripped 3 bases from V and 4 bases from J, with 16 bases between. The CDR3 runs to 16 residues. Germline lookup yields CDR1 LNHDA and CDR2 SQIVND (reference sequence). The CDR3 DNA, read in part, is TGTGCCAGTAGTATGGGTGGATCGGGGAGAAATCAGCCC. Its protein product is CASSMGGSGRNQP. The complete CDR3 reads CASSMGGSGRNQPQHF.

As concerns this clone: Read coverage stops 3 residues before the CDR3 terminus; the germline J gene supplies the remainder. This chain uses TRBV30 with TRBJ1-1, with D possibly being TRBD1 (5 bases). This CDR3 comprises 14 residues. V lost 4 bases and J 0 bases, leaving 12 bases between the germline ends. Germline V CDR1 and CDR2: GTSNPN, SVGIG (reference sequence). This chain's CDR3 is CAWKRPGVNTEAFF. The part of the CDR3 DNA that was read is TGTGCCTGGAAACGGCCGGGGGTGAACACTGAA.

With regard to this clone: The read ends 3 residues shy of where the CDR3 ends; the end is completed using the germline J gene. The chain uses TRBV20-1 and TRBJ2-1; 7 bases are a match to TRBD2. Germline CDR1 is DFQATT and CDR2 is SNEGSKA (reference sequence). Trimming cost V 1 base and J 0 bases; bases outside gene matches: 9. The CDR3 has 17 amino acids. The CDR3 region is CSARARGEDYSYNEQFF. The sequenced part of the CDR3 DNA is TGCAGTGCTAGAGCCCGGGGGGAGGACTACTCCTACAATGAG.

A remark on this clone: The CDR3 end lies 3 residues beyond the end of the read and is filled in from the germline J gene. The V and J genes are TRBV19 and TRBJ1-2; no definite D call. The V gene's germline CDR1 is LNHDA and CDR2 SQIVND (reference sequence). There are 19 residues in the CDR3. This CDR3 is CASSIDPPGLSNLYNDYTF. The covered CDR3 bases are TGTGCCAGTAGTATAGATCCCCCTGGACTATCAAACTTATACAATGAC.

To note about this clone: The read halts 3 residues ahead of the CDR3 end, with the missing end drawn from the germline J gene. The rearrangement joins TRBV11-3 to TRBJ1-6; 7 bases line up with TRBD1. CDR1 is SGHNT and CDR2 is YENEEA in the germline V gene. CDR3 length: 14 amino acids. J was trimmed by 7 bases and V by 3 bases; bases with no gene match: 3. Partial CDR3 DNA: TGTGCCAGCAGCTTTGCAGGGGGGAATTCACCC. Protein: CASSFAGGNSP. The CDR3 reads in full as CASSFAGGNSPLHF.

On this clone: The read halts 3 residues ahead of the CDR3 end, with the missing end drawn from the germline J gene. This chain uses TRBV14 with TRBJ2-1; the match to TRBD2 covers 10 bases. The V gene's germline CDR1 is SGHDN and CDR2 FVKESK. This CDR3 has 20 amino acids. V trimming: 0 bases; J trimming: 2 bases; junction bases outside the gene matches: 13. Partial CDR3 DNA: TGTGCCAGCAGCCAAGATAGGGGGACTAGCGATCAAGCTCCCTACAATGAG. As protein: CASSQDRGTSDQAPYNE. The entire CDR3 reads CASSQDRGTSDQAPYNEQFF. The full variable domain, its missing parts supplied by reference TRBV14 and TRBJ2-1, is EAGVTQFPSHSVIEKGQTVTLRCDPISGHDNLYWYRRVMGKEIKFLLHFVKESKQDESGMPNNRFLAERTGGTYSTLKVQPAELEDSGVYFCASSQDRGTSDQAPYNEQFFGPGTRLTVL.

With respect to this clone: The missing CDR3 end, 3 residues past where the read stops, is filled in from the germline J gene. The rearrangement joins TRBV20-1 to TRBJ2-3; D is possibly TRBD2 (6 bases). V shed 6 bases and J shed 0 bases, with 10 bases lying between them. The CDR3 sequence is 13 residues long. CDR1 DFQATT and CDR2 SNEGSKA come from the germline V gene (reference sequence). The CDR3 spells CSAWDSSTDTQYF. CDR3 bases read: TGCAGTGCGTGGGACTCCAGCACAGATACG.

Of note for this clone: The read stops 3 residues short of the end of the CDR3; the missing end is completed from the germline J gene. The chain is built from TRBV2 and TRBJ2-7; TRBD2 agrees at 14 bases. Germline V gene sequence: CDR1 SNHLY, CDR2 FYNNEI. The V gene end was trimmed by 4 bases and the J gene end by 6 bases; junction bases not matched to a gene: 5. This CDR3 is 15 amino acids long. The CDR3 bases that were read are TGTGCCAGCAGTGCCGGGACTAGCGGGAGTGGCGAG. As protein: CASSAGTSGSGE. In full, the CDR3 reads CASSAGTSGSGEQYF.

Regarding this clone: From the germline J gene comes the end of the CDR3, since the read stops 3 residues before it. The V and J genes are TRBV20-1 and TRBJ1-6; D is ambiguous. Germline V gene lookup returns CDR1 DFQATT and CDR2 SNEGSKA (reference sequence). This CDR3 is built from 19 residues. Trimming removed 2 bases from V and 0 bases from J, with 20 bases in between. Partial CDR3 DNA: TGCAGTGCTAGATTTGAGGCCCGGGGTCATAGCTCCTATAATTCACCC. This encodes CSARFEARGHSSYNSP. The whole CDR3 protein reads CSARFEARGHSSYNSPLHF.

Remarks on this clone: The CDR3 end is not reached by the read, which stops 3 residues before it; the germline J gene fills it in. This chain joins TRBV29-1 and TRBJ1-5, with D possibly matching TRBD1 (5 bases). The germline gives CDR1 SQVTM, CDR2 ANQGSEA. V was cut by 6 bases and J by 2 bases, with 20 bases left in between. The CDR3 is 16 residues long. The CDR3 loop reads CSVKTGGSRGNQPQHF. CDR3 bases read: TGCAGCGTCAAAACCGGGGGATCCCGGGGCAATCAGCCC.

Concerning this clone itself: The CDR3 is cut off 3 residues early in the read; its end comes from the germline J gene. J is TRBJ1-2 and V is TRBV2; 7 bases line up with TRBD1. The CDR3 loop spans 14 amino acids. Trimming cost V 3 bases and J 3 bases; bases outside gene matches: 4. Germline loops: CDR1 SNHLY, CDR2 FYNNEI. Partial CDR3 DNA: TGTGCCAGCAGTGACGGGACAGACGACTATGGC. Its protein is CASSDGTDDYG. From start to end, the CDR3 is CASSDGTDDYGYTF.

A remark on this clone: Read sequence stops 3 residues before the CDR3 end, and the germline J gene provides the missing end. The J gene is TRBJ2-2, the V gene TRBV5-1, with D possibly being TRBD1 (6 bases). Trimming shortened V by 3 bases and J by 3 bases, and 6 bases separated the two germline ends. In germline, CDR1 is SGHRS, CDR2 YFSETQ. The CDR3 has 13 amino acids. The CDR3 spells CASSWTDTGELFF. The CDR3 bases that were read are TGCGCCAGCAGCTGGACAGACACCGGGGAG.

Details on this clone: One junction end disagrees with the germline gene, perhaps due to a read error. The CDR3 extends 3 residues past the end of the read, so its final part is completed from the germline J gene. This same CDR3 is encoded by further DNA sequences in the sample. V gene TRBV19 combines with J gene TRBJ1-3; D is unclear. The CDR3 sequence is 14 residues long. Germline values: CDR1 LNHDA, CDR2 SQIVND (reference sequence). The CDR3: CASTRALSGNTIYF. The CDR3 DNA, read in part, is TGTGCCAGTACGCGGGCCCTCTCTGGAAACACG.

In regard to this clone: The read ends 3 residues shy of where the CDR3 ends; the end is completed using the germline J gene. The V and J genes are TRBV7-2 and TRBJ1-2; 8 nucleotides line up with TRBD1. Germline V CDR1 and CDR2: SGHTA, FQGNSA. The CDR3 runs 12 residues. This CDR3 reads CASSPQGDTYTF. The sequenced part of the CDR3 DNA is TGTGCCAGCAGCCCACAGGGGGATACC.

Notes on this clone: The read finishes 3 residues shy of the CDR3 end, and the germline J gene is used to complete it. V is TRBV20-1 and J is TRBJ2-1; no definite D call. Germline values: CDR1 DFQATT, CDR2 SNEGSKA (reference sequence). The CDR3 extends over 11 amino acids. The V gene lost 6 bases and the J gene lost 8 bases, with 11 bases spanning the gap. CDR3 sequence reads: CSAPDLDEQFF. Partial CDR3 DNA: TGCAGTGCGCCAGATCTGGATGAG.